Below, one T cell receptor beta chain is given with its context. This clonotype was recorded many times. This receptor's antigen is unknown. The junction departs from the called germline gene at one end, perhaps through a read error. Set within a cohort of healthcare workers in London, UK, this nested case-control study involved weekly PCR testing of nasopharyngeal swabs along with blood sampling. Between 23 and 31 March 2020, the week of the UK lockdown, healthcare workers were enrolled and then followed up weekly for as long as 16 weeks. As encoded in the germline V gene (reference sequence), CDR1 is SSHAT while CDR2 is FNYEAQ. Measured from the cysteine to the phenylalanine, the CDR3 is 15 residues long. The read is trimmed to its CDR3 DNA, 45 bases read in frame from base 1. The library was produced with 5' RACE. Sequencing took place on a NextSeq 500. To correct for sequencing error and PCR bias, the TCR library protocol tagged individual cDNA molecules with unique molecular identifiers. Both TCR alpha and beta chains were sequenced, and tight co-correlation was observed between alpha and beta sequence abundances in each sample. Regarding the original processing steps: V gene, J gene and CDR3 annotation of TCR sequences was performed with Decombinator V4. Expanded TCRs were defined as changing significantly between any two time points under a Poisson model with p below 0.0001. TCR abundances were normalised to the total number of TCRs sequenced in each sample and reported as counts per million. MAIT TCRs were defined by TRAV1-2 paired with TRAJ12, TRAJ20 or TRAJ33, and iNKT TCRs by TRAV10 paired with TRAJ18. VDJdb, accessed 1 November 2021, was searched for CMV, EBV and SARS-CoV-2 annotated TCRs, with TCRs annotated for multiple antigens excluded. Using fastp at Q25 and MiXCR, TCRdb reprocessed the public reads and kept productive beta chains. Rows are combined by CDR3 protein, so each entry shows the most common genes and DNA. The V and J calls reflect TCRdb's pipeline rather than the authors' work. Here the sample has 35,000 to 40,000 distinct CDR3 sequences; approximately 6.3% occur a single time. The top ten hold 25% to 30% of the sample.

This entry is derived from a study of early T cells in non-severe SARS-CoV-2 infection (dated by TCRdb to the early 2020s). Broadly, across the study: Because TCR sequencing was done on bulk RNA from unsorted whole blood, the alpha and beta chains could not be paired. The full study reports these points: VDJdb matching was skewed toward anti-spike CD8 responses, so virus-specific expansions were likely underestimated and private and CD4 specificities were missed.

The sequencing input was whole blood. The receptor was isolated from an adult who was a healthcare worker with PCR-confirmed SARS-CoV-2 infection or an uninfected control (not recorded which). Recombination linked TRBV7-7 to TRBJ2-3, with 9 middle bases fitting TRBD1. The bases read TGTGCTAGCAGCCTAACAGGGGGCGCAGGGGATACGCAGTATTTT. This codes for CASSLTGGAGDTQYF.